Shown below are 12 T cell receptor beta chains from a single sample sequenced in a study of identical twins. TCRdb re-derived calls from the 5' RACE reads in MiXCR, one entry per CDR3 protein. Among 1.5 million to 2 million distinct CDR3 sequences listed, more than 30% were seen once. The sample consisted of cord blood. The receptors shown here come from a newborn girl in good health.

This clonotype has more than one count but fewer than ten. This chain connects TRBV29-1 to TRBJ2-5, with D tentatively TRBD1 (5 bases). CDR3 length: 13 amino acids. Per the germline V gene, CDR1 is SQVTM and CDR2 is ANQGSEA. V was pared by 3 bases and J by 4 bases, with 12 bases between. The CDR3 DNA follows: TGCAGCGTTGACCGGACACGCCGAGAGACCCAGTACTTC. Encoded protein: CSVDRTRRETQYF.

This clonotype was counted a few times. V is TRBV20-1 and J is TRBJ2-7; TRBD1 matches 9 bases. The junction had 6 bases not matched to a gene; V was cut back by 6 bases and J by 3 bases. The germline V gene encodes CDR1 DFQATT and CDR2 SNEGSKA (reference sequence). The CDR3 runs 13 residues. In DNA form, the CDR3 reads TGCAGTGCCCTGGGACAGGGAGACTACGAGCAGTACTTC. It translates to CSALGQGDYEQYF.

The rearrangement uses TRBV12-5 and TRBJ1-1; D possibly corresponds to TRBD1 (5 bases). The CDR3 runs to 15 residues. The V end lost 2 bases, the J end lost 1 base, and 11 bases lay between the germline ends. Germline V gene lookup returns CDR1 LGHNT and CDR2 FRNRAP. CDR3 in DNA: TGTGCTAGTGGTTTGATCCGGGGCACGAACACTGAAGCTTTCTTT. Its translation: CASGLIRGTNTEAFF. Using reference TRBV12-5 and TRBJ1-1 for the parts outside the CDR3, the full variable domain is DARVTQTPRHKVTEMGQEVTMRCQPILGHNTVFWYRQTMMQGLELLAYFRNRAPLDDSGMPKDRFSAEMPDATLATLKIQPSEPRDSAVYFCASGLIRGTNTEAFFGQGTRLTVV.

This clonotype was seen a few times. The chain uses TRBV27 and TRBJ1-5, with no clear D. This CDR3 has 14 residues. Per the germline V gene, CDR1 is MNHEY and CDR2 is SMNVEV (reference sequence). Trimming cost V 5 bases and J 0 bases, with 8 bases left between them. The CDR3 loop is CASSRIYSNQPQHF. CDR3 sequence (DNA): TGTGCCAGCAGTCGGATATATAGCAATCAGCCCCAGCATTTT.

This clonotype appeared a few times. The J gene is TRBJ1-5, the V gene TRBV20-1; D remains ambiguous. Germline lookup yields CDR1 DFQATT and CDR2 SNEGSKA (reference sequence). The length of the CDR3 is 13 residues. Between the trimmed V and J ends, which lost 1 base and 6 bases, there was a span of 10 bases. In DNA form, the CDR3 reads TGCAGTGCTAGAGTGGTCTGGGGTCAGCCCCAGCATTTT. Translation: CSARVVWGQPQHF.

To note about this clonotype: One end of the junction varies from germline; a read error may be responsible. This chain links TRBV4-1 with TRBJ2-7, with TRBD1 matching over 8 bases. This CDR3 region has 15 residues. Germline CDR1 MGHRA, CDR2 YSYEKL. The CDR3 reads CASSQGQGYSYEQYF. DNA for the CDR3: TGTGCCAGCAGCCAAGGACAGGGATATTCCTACGAGCAGTACTTC.

As DNA, the CDR3 is TGTGCCAGCAGTGAAGTGGGACAGGGGGCGACTGAAGCTTTCTTT. Residues: CASSEVGQGATEAFF. The chain employs TRBV6-1 and TRBJ1-1; 12 bases line up with TRBD1. Germline V gives CDR1 MNHNS, CDR2 SASEGT. This CDR3 spans 15 amino acids. Unmatched junction bases numbered 2, after V lost 1 base and J lost 5 bases.

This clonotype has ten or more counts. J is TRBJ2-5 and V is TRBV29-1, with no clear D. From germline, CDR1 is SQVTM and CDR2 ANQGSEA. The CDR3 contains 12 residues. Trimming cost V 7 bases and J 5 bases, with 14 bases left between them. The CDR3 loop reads CSASRIGETQYF. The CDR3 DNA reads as TGCAGCGCTTCCCGAATAGGGGAGACCCAGTACTTC.

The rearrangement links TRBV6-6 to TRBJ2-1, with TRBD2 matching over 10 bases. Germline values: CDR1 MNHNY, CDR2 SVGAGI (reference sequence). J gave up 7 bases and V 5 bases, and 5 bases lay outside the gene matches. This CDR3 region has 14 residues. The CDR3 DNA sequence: TGTGCCAGCAGTGAGGTAGCGGGGGGAAATGAGCAGTTCTTC. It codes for CASSEVAGGNEQFF.

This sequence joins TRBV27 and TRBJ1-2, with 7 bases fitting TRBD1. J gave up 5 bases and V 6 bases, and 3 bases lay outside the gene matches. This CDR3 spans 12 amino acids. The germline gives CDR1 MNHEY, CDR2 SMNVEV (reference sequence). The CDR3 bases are TGTGCCAGCAGAAAGACAGGGTATGGCTACACCTTC. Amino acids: CASRKTGYGYTF.

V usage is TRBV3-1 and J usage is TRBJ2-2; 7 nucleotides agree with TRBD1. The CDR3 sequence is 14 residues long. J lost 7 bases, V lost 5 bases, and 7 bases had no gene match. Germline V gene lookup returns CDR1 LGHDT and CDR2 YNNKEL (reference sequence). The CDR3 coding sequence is TGTGCCAGCAGCTACCACAGGGGACACGGGGAGCTGTTTTTT. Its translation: CASSYHRGHGELFF.

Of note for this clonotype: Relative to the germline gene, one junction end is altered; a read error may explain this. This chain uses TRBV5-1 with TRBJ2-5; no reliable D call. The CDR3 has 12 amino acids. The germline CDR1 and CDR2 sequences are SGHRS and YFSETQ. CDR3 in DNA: TGCGCCAGCAGCTTAAATCAAGGGACCCAGTACTTC. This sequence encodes CASSLNQGTQYF.